A single sample is the source of the 10 T cell receptor beta chains below, sequenced in a study of shared clonotypes between healthy human individuals. Method: immunoSEQ multiplex PCR; TCRdb's copy keeps in-frame clones and lacks some. This table holds fewer than 1.6 million clones, around 98.5% found once. The sample was naive CD4+ T cells sorted from blood. Stated subset: CD45RA+ positively selected. The receptors were sampled from a man under 40 in good health.

CDR3 loop: CAWRTLRPGLAANTGELFF. The CDR3 bases are TGTGCCTGGAGGACCCTCCGCCCGGGACTAGCGGCTAACACCGGGGAGCTGTTTTTT. This rearrangement joins TRBV30 to TRBJ2-2; 11 nucleotides align to TRBD2. V was clipped by 3 bases and J by 2 bases; unmatched bases: 14. Germline V CDR1 and CDR2: GTSNPN, SVGIG (reference sequence). There are 19 residues in the CDR3.

V usage is TRBV7-2 and J usage is TRBJ2-7, with 8 bases fitting TRBD2. CDR1 and CDR2 from the germline V gene are SGHTA and FQGNSA. This CDR3 has 13 amino acids. The J segment lost 2 bases and the V segment lost 6 bases, leaving 3 bases of the junction unmatched. CDR3 nucleotide sequence: TGTGCCAGCAGATCAGCGGGAGCCTACGAGCAGTACTTC. Amino acids: CASRSAGAYEQYF.

This clone showed up just once. The rearrangement links TRBV27 to TRBJ2-1, with 12 bases lining up with TRBD2. This CDR3 is built from 19 residues. Trimming removed 0 bases from V and 7 bases from J; junction bases left unmatched: 13. Germline lookup yields CDR1 MNHEY and CDR2 SMNVEV (reference sequence). The CDR3 loop reads CASSLSHIPSSGRENEQFF. CDR3 coding DNA: TGTGCCAGCAGTTTATCCCATATCCCCTCTAGCGGGAGGGAGAATGAGCAGTTCTTC.

The chain links TRBV5-6 to TRBJ2-7; 7 positions agree with TRBD2. The CDR3 runs to 14 residues. The ends lost 0 bases at V and 2 bases at J; junction bases unmatched: 2. Germline values: CDR1 SGHDT, CDR2 YYEEEE. In DNA form, the CDR3 reads TGTGCCAGCAGCTTGGCCGGGACTACCTACGAGCAGTACTTC. This sequence encodes CASSLAGTTYEQYF.

This chain links TRBV6-1 with TRBJ1-1; D not certain. V dropped 4 bases and J dropped 3 bases, with 6 bases sitting between them. This CDR3 region has 12 residues. The V gene's germline CDR1 is MNHNS and CDR2 SASEGT. The CDR3 is CASSVPYTEAFF. DNA of the CDR3: TGTGCCAGCAGTGTACCTTACACTGAAGCTTTCTTT.

The gene calls are TRBV9 and TRBJ2-3, with D possibly matching TRBD1 (6 bases). The CDR3 length is 15 residues. CDR1 is SGDLS, CDR2 YYNGEE, per germline. Trimming stripped 0 bases from V and 2 bases from J, with 10 bases between. CDR3 DNA: TGTGCCAGCAGCGTAGAGAACAGGGACACAGATACGCAGTATTTT. It specifies CASSVENRDTDTQYF.

The V gene is TRBV7-9, the J gene TRBJ1-4; D ambiguous. V was pared by 5 bases and J by 3 bases, with 13 bases between. Germline-derived CDR1 and CDR2 are SEHNR and FQNEAQ (reference sequence). The CDR3 extends over 15 amino acids. The CDR3 sequence is CASSPLGFANEKLFF. The CDR3 DNA is TGTGCCAGCAGCCCTTTGGGGTTCGCTAATGAAAAACTGTTTTTT.

The rearrangement links TRBV4-3 to TRBJ2-1, with D possibly TRBD2 on 5 matching bases. The CDR3 is 15 residues long. With 0 bases removed from V and 3 bases from J, the gap between germline ends came to 9 bases. Germline V gene lookup returns CDR1 LGHNA and CDR2 YSLEER. Here the CDR3 DNA reads TGCGCCAGCAGCCAAGATGAGCGGCTCTACAATGAGCAGTTCTTC. Amino acids: CASSQDERLYNEQFF.

The J gene is TRBJ2-1, the V gene TRBV9; no reliable D call. Germline assignment: CDR1 SGDLS and CDR2 YYNGEE. Trimming removed 0 bases at V and 3 bases at J, with 16 bases between. There are 17 residues in the CDR3. DNA of the CDR3: TGTGCCAGCAGCGTAGAAGGAAGGCCCACCCTCTACAATGAGCAGTTCTTC. Amino acid sequence: CASSVEGRPTLYNEQFF.

The gene calls are TRBV2 and TRBJ1-4; D unclear. Trimming shortened V by 3 bases and J by 5 bases, and 7 bases separated the two germline ends. The CDR3 loop spans 13 amino acids. Germline CDR1 SNHLY, CDR2 FYNNEI. CDR3 DNA sequence: TGTGCCAGCAGTGACGATAGGAATGAAAAACTGTTTTTT. Encoded protein: CASSDDRNEKLFF. Together with reference TRBV2 and TRBJ1-4, the CDR3 gives the full variable domain: EPEVTQTPSHQVTQMGQEVILRCVPISNHLYFYWYRQILGQKVEFLVSFYNNEISEKSEIFDDQFSVERPDGSNFTLKIRSTKLEDSAMYFCASSDDRNEKLFFGSGTQLSVL.